A selection of T cell receptor beta chains follows, all from one sample in a study of control samples from healthy donors and cancer patients. TCRdb's copy holds only in-frame clones and misses some; the assay was immunoSEQ multiplex PCR. This sample carries about 160,000 clones, approximately 96% of them seen once, and the ten largest clones take about 8.5%. Sequenced material: blood. These receptors were collected from a woman aged 40 to 49 in good health. Both conserved end residues are part of each CDR3. A D gene is named only where the DNA matches it firmly. Size values are once, few and many counts, or a class for expanded clones, and some rows have none.

>16|TRBJ1-4|few|TRBV9|TRBD1
TGTGCCAGCAGCGAGGGGGAACAGGGGCTAGGAGAAAAACTGTTTTTT
CASSEGEQGLGEKLFF
>15|TRBJ2-2|NA|TRBV18|TRBD2
TGTGCCAGCTCTCCCGGACTAGGGTCAACCGGGGAGCTGTTTTTT
CASSPGLGSTGELFF
>13|TRBJ1-5|few|TRBV5-1|TRBD1
TGCGCCAGCAGCTTGTCCGGGACAGAGGCCGCACATTTT
CASSLSGTEAAHF
>17|TRBJ2-7|NA|TRBV19|TRBD1
TGTGCCAGTAGTGAACCCTACAGGGGAAGAAGCTCCTACGAGCAGTACTTC
CASSEPYRGRSSYEQYF
>16|TRBJ1-5|NA|TRBV6-5|TRBD1
TGTGCCAGCAGTTACTCAGGCACAGGGGTTGCTCAGCCCCAGCATTTT
CASSYSGTGVAQPQHF
>15|TRBJ2-1|NA|TRBV7-2|NA
TGTGCCAGCAGCCTAACAGGGTCTTCTTACAATGAGCAGTTCTTC
CASSLTGSSYNEQFF
>17|TRBJ1-1|few|TRBV15|TRBD1
TGTGCCACCAGCCCCCACGGGACAGGGAAAGGGCACACTGAAGCTTTCTTT
CATSPHGTGKGHTEAFF
>12|TRBJ1-6|NA|TRBV13|NA
TGTGCCAGCAGCTTGGAGCGTTCACCCCTCCACTTT
CASSLERSPLHF
>16|TRBJ1-1|NA|TRBV5-6|NA
TGTGCCAGCAGCTTGGGGGCAGGCGTGATGAACACTGAAGCTTTCTTT
CASSLGAGVMNTEAFF
>13|TRBJ1-2|NA|TRBV14|NA
TGTGCCAGCAAACTTACAGGTTTCGAAAACTACACCTTC
CASKLTGFENYTF
>17|TRBJ1-4|NA|TRBV6-2/TRBV6-3|NA
TGTGCCAGCAGTTCCCGGGCGACTAAGGGAACTAATGAAAAACTGTTTTTT
CASSSRATKGTNEKLFF
>14|TRBJ1-1|NA|TRBV2|TRBD1
TGTGCCAGCAGTGACGGACAGGGAGGCACTGAAGCTTTCTTT
CASSDGQGGTEAFF
>15|TRBJ2-1|NA|TRBV3-1/TRBV3-2|TRBD2
TGTGCCAGCAGCCAACTAGCGGGAGGGTTTAATGAGCAGTTCTTC
CASSQLAGGFNEQFF
>15|TRBJ2-3|NA|TRBV5-1|NA
TGCGCCAGCAGCCTTTTAGCGCCTAGCACAGATACGCAGTATTTT
CASSLLAPSTDTQYF
>15|TRBJ2-5|NA|TRBV7-9|NA
TGTGCCAGCAGCTTTCCGGGACACGACGGTGGGACCCAGTACTTC
CASSFPGHDGGTQYF
>13|TRBJ1-5|NA|TRBV19|NA
TGTGCCAGTAGTATGGTCGTCGGACAGCCCCAGCATTTT
CASSMVVGQPQHF
>15|TRBJ1-4|NA|TRBV4-3|NA
TGCGCCAGCAGCCAAGAACGGGGAGATAATGAAAAACTGTTTTTT
CASSQERGDNEKLFF
>15|TRBJ1-2|NA|TRBV9|TRBD1
TGTGCCAGCAGCTTCGGACAGGGTGTGAACTATGGCTACACCTTC
CASSFGQGVNYGYTF
>15|TRBJ1-2|NA|TRBV5-5|TRBD1
TGTGCCAGCAGAACCGGACAGGGGTTGAACTATGGCTACACCTTC
CASRTGQGLNYGYTF
>15|TRBJ1-5|NA|TRBV7-2|NA
TGTGCCAGCAGCTCCACCGGGGCAAGCAATCAGCCCCAGCATTTT
CASSSTGASNQPQHF
>15|TRBJ2-1|NA|TRBV7-2|NA
TGTGCCAGCAGCAGCCCCGGGGCGGCCCACAATGAGCAGTTCTTC
CASSSPGAAHNEQFF
>15|TRBJ1-4|NA|TRBV7-9|TRBD1
TGTGCCAGCAGCTCTTACAGGGGGGTTTACGAAAAACTGTTTTTT
CASSSYRGVYEKLFF
>16|TRBJ1-6|NA|TRBV19|NA
TGTGCCAGTAGTATTGCCAATCGGGGAGACGGTTCACCCCTCCACTTT
CASSIANRGDGSPLHF
>10|TRBJ1-2|NA|TRBV30|NA
TGTGCCTGGAGCCCCCCACCCTACACCTTC
CAWSPPPYTF
>15|TRBJ2-1|NA|TRBV11-2|TRBD1
TGTGCCAGCAGACGAAACAGGGGTATCGGCAATGAGCAGTTCTTC
CASRRNRGIGNEQFF
>14|TRBJ1-1|once|TRBV7-2|NA
TGTGCCAGCAGCTTAGGTCTGTACGACCCTGAAGCTTTCTTT
CASSLGLYDPEAFF
>15|TRBJ2-6|NA|TRBV5-8|NA
TGTGCCAGCTCAGGTTCGGGTGCTGGGGCCAACGTCCTGACTTTC
CASSGSGAGANVLTF
>12|TRBJ1-4|NA|TRBV5-4|NA
TGTGCCAGCAGCTTGGATCTGGGAAAACTGTTTTTT
CASSLDLGKLFF
>15|TRBJ2-2|NA|TRBV7-2|NA
TGTGCCAGCAGCTCCCCCCAGGGGTATATCGGGGAGCTGTTTTTT
CASSSPQGYIGELFF
>16|TRBJ2-3|once|TRBV3-1/TRBV3-2|TRBD2
TGTGCCAGCAGCCAAGATTTCCTAGCGGGGATGGATACGCAGTATTTT
CASSQDFLAGMDTQYF
>14|TRBJ1-1|once|TRBV7-2|TRBD1
TGTGCCAGCAGCCAAGACAGGGGGCTGGCTGAAGCTTTCTTT
CASSQDRGLAEAFF
>15|TRBJ1-1|NA|TRBV27|NA
TGTGCCAGCAGTTTATCGTCCGTAAGGGACACTGAAGCTTTCTTT
CASSLSSVRDTEAFF
>13|TRBJ2-5|NA|TRBV6-2/TRBV6-3|NA
TGTGCCAGCAGTTACTCGGGCGTCGAGACCCAGTACTTC
CASSYSGVETQYF
>16|TRBJ2-1|NA|TRBV3-1/TRBV3-2|TRBD2
TGTGCCAGCAGCCCTTCCGGTCGGACTAGCGGGTCTGAGCAGTTCTTC
CASSPSGRTSGSEQFF
>17|TRBJ1-3|NA|TRBV7-9|TRBD1
TGTGCCAGCAGCTTGAGGGCAGGGGGCGAGGCTGGAAACACCATATATTTT
CASSLRAGGEAGNTIYF
>17|TRBJ1-3|NA|TRBV12-5|NA
TGTGCTAGTGGTTTGGTACTGGGGAAAGATATTGGAAACACCATATATTTT
CASGLVLGKDIGNTIYF
>14|TRBJ1-1|once|TRBV20-1|NA
TGCAGTGCTAGTGTGCCAGGTCTGAACACTGAAGCTTTCTTT
CSASVPGLNTEAFF
>14|TRBJ1-1|NA|TRBV15|TRBD1
TGTGCCACCACCCCGGACAGGGGGCCCACTGAAGCTTTCTTT
CATTPDRGPTEAFF
>13|TRBJ1-5|NA|TRBV4-1|NA
TGCGCCAGCAGGAGGAACTTTGACCAGCCCCAGCATTTT
CASRRNFDQPQHF
>12|TRBJ1-1|once|TRBV9|NA
TGTGCCAGCAGCGCCCCGAACACTGAAGCTTTCTTT
CASSAPNTEAFF
>14|TRBJ1-1|NA|TRBV19|NA
TGTGCCAGTAGCCAAGTTGACAGAAAAGCTGAAGCTTTCTTT
CASSQVDRKAEAFF
>12|TRBJ2-1|NA|TRBV5-1|NA
TGCGCCAGCAGCTTGGGGGGCAATGAGCAGTTCTTC
CASSLGGNEQFF
>15|TRBJ1-3|NA|TRBV9|TRBD1
TGTGCCAGCAGCGAGCGACAGGGGGCTGGAAACACCATATATTTT
CASSERQGAGNTIYF
>16|TRBJ2-2|once|TRBV3-1/TRBV3-2|TRBD2
TGTGCCAGCAGCCAAGATCCCGGCGGGAGCACCGGGGAGCTGTTTTTT
CASSQDPGGSTGELFF
>12|TRBJ1-4|NA|TRBV11-2|NA
TGTGCCAGCAGCTTAGAAGTGGGAAAACTGTTTTTT
CASSLEVGKLFF
>16|TRBJ1-3|NA|TRBV7-2|NA
TGTGCCAGCAGCTTAGTAGCCAGTCCTTCTGGAAACACCATATATTTT
CASSLVASPSGNTIYF
>14|TRBJ2-2|NA|TRBV4-3|NA
TGCGCCAGCAGCCAAAACGAAGGGGCCGGGGAGCTGTTTTTT
CASSQNEGAGELFF
>18|TRBJ2-1|NA|TRBV11-3|TRBD2
TGTGCCAGCACTAAAGAAAGCGGGAGGGCTAGCTCCTACAATGAGCAGTTCTTC
CASTKESGRASSYNEQFF
>13|TRBJ2-3|NA|TRBV12-3/TRBV12-4|NA
TGTGCCAGCAGTTTAGTTACGACAGATACGCAGTATTTT
CASSLVTTDTQYF